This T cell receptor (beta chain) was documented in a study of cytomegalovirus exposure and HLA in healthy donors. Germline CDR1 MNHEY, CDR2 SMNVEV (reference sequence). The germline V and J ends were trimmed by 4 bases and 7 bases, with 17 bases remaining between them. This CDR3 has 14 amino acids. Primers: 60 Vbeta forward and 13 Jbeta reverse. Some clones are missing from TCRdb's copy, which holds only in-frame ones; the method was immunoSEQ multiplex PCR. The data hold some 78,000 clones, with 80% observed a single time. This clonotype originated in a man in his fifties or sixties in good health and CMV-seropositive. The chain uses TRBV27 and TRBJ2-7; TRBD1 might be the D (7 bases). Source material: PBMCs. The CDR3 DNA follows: TGTGCCAGCAGTTATCAGGGGGGATCGGGGGAGCAGTACTTC. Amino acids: CASSYQGGSGEQYF.